This T cell receptor (beta chain) was identified during a study of identifying expanded T cells in peripheral blood. The repertoire was sequenced with immunoSEQ multiplex PCR; TCRdb's copy has only in-frame clones and lacks some. The table includes around 120,000 clones, 80% to 90% detected once. Broader study findings: Technical replicates showed about 1.2 changed clones; approximately 2 weeks roughly 16; four weeks 19. Clone count variance between roughly 2-week samples rose with total template count.

Healthy donors had no documented immune events, such as infections, while sampled. CDR3 size: 16 residues. V lost 4 bases to trimming and J lost 0 bases, with 13 bases between them. Germline V gene lookup returns CDR1 MGHRA and CDR2 YSYEKL. About this clone: Its specificity is unknown.

Sequenced material: blood. The V gene is TRBV4-1, the J gene TRBJ2-1, with a possible D match to TRBD1 (6 bases). The TCR originated in a person between 18 and 70 years old in good health. The chain's CDR3 is CASSPRGDSSYNEQFF. The CDR3 DNA sequence: TGCGCCAGCAGCCCCAGGGGCGACAGCTCCTACAATGAGCAGTTCTTC.